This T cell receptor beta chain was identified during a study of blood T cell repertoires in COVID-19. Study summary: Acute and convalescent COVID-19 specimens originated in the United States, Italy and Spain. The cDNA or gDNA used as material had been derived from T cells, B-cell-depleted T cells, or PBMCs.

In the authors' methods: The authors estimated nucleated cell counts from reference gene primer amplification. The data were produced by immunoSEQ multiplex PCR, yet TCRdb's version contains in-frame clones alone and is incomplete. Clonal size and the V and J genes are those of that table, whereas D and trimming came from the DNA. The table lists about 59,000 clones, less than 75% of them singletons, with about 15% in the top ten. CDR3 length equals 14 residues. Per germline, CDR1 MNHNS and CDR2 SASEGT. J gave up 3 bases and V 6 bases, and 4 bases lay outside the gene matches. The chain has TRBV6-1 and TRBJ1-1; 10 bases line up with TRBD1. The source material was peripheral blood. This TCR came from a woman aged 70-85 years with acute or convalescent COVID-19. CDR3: CASSLGTGDTEAFF. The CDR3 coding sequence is TGTGCCAGCAGCCTGGGGACAGGGGACACTGAAGCTTTCTTT.